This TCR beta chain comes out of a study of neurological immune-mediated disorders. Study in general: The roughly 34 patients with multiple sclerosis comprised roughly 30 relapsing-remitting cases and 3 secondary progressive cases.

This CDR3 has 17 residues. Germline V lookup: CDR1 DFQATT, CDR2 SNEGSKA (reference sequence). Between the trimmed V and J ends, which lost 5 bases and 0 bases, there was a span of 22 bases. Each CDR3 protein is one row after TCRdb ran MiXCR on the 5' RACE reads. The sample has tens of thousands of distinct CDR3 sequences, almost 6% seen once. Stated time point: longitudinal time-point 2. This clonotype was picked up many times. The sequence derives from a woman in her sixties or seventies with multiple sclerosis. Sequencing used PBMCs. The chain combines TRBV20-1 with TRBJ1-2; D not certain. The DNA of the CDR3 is TGCAGTGCTTCCCCTTCCGGCTTTGTCAGCACTAACTATGGCTACACCTTC. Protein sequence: CSASPSGFVSTNYGYTF.